One TCR beta chain is described in this entry. What it binds is not known. The source of the sample is a study of cytomegalovirus exposure and HLA in healthy donors. Primers: 60 Vbeta forward and 13 Jbeta reverse. Here immunoSEQ multiplex PCR was the method, and the copy in TCRdb shows in-frame clones only, minus some. The sample shows fewer than 250,000 clones, about 83% of them seen only once. The trim removed 5 bases at V and 7 bases at J, leaving 11 bases unmatched. The CDR3 extends over 15 amino acids. CDR1 GTSNPN and CDR2 SVGIG come from the germline V gene (reference sequence). Study-wide points: Later analysis identified 15,000 to 20,000 TCR beta sequences associated with HLA alleles, using a false discovery rate threshold of 0.05. Cytomegalovirus-associated status was assigned to about 170 TCR beta chains.

V is TRBV30 and J is TRBJ1-6; 7 bases align to TRBD1. Material: PBMCs. The clonotype comes from a woman aged 45-60 years in good health and CMV-seropositive. For the CDR3, the DNA is TGTGCCTGGGAAAGACAGGGAGGCCCAAATTCACCCCTCCACTTT. Translated: CAWERQGGPNSPLHF.